This T cell receptor beta chain was captured in a study of T cell repertoires in cytomegalovirus infection. V was trimmed by 8 bases and J by 6 bases, leaving 19 bases between them. The germline gives CDR1 MNHEY, CDR2 SVGEGT. CDR3 length: 14 residues. One entry per CDR3 protein, called by TCRdb with MiXCR from the reads. Of a few hundred thousand distinct CDR3 sequences detected, about a sixth appear once; the ten largest clones hold roughly 45%. There are many counts of this clonotype. This TCR came from a human donor in good health (CMV status not recorded). Some clones in this sample may be carry-over from other donors' samples. V gene TRBV6-2 or TRBV6-3 combines with J gene TRBJ2-5; D may be TRBD2 (5 bases). The sequenced material came from CD8+ T cells from PBMCs. This chain's CDR3 is CASDSGIQEQTQYF. The CDR3 region has the DNA TGTGCCAGCGACTCGGGGATCCAAGAACAGACCCAGTACTTC.